This T cell receptor beta chain was captured in a study of blood T cell repertoires in COVID-19 (dated by TCRdb to 2020 to 2022). Notes on the research overall: Collaborator samples came from the United States, Italy and Spain and covered acute and convalescent phases of COVID-19. The repertoires were released in a freely available public database meant as a resource for research on the immune response to SARS-CoV-2. Where available, HLA class I and class II types were taken from metadata supplied by the sample provider and were not determined by assay-based typing. Samples were obtained from the ongoing ImmuneRACE study (first 160 participants) and from 1,200 or so subjects provided by 6 global collaborators. The prospective study material was composed of cDNA or gDNA derived from T cells, B-cell-depleted T cells, or PBMCs. The sample metadata nearly always contained a de-identified subject ID, COVID-19 status, age in years and sex. Deeply sampled blood TCRbeta repertoires from subjects exposed to, actively infected with, or recovered from COVID-19 were included in the dataset. General study outcomes and caveats: How much clinical and demographic metadata was included differed by source and by participant, and the metadata was provided uncurated.

At one collaborating source in Seattle, patients were enrolled during active infection and were followed longitudinally through the course of disease. Whole blood was collected in K2EDTA tubes by collaborating institutions according to the institutions' own protocols. For TCRbeta analysis, collaborators shipped samples as frozen whole blood, isolated PBMCs, or DNA extracted from either of those sample types. TCRbeta CDR3 regions were amplified from genomic DNA by means of the immunoSEQ Assay, a bias-controlled multiplex PCR. The paper's processing steps were these. The number of nucleated cells in each sample was estimated from the amplification of reference gene primers within the assay. To quantify the absolute abundance of each unique TCRbeta CDR3 rearrangement, sequence reads were collapsed and filtered. For each sample, productive Simpson clonality was calculated by taking the square root of Simpson's diversity index across productive rearrangements. TCRdb mirrors the immuneACCESS table, restricted to in-frame sequences. Some clones are absent from its copies; in checked studies, under half trace to an unresolved V gene, and the reason for the others is unknown. V and J calls and clone size are as listed in that table; D and trimming were resolved from the DNA. Here the sample has about 170,000 clones; roughly 91% occur a single time. Of the sample, about 5% is held by the ten largest clones.

Measured from the cysteine to the phenylalanine, the CDR3 is 13 residues long. The sequence is cut down to CDR3 DNA, 39 bases in frame from base 1. Of note for this clone: Its recognized antigen is unknown. No clone much larger than this one lies a single base away; base qualities are absent.

The sample taken for sequencing was peripheral blood. The receptor's source is a man aged 18 to 35 with COVID-19, enrolled during active disease. The sequence links TRBV21-1 to TRBJ1-1; no DNA check was done on the table's D call, TRBD1. TRBV21-1 is annotated as a pseudogene. The nucleotide sequence is TGTGCCAGCAGCAAGGACAGTGTAACTGAAGCTTTCTTT. Translated, it reads CASSKDSVTEAFF.